Below, one T cell receptor (beta chain) is given with its context. This clonotype was seen at least ten times. The antigen it binds to is not known. No base quality information exists; no much larger clone differs at one position. This entry belongs to a study of T-cell reconstitution after alpha-beta-depleted transplantation in children (dated by TCRdb to the mid-2010s). With respect to the entire study: T-cell immune reconstitution after TCRalphabeta/CD19-depleted allogeneic hematopoietic cell transplantation in children was quantitatively tracked in the study by means of TCR repertoire profiling.

Clipping removes 3 bases from V and 3 bases from J, with 5 as the unmatched junction base count. Spanning cysteine to phenylalanine, the CDR3 consists of 15 amino acids. Here the CDR3 DNA is all that survives: 45 bases in frame from base 1. The germline V gene supplies CDR1 LGHNA and CDR2 YNFKEQ. The treatment or condition label on this specimen signifies: allogeneic hematopoietic cell transplantation with graft depleted of TCRalphabeta T cells and CD19 B cells. Transplant recipients were children who received TCRalphabeta/CD19-depleted allogeneic hematopoietic cell grafts. On the study overall, not on this receptor specifically: Hyperexpanded clone frequencies declined over subsequent months; after one year, T-cell counts and TCRbeta diversity were mostly attributed to newly produced T cells. About two months after transplant, the apparently early recovery of alphabetaT-cell counts reportedly depended on just several hundred clones that had expanded rapidly and came from non-depleted graft cells. In some patients, the high TCRbeta diversity seen at day 60 was put down to recipient T cells and intrathymic progenitors that had survived conditioning.

Preparation of the library involved PCR. Sequencing instrument: Illumina HiSeq 2500. TCR libraries were prepared with molecular barcoding, using unique molecular identifiers to normalize TCRbeta repertoire quantification. The public reads were reanalyzed by TCRdb: fastp trimming at Q25, MiXCR alignment, in-frame beta chains only. Every entry covers one CDR3 protein and lists the most common genes and DNA from its rows. This sample lists over 450,000 distinct CDR3 sequences; over 9.5% were detected once. The top ten hold around 2% of the sample. This chain joins TRBV4-2 to TRBJ2-7; 10 bases in the middle match TRBD1. This sample comprised PBMCs, obtained before TCRalphabeta/CD19-depleted stem cell transplant. The receptor was isolated from a child aged 2 to 10 with inherited bone marrow failure, due to receive a stem cell transplant. The bases are TGTGCCAGCAGCCAGCAGGGACAGGGGCTCTACGAGCAGTACTTC. Its coded protein is CASSQQGQGLYEQYF.